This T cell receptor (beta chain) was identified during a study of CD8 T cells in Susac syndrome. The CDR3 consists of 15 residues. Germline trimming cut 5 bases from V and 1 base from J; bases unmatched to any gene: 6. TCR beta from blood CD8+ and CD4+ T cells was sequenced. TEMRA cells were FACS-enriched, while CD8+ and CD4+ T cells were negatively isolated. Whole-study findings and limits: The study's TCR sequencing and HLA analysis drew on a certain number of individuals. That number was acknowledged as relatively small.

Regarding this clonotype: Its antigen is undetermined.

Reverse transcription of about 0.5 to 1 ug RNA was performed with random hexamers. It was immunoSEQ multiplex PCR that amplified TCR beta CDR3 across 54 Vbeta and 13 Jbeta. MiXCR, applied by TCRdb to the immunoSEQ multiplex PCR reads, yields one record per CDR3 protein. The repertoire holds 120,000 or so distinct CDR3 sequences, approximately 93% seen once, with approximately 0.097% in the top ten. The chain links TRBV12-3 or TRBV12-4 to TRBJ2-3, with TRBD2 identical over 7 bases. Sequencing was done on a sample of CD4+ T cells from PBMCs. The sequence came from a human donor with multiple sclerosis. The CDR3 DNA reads TGTGCCAGCAGTGCACTAGCGTTGGGCACAGATACGCAGTATTTT. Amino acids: CASSALALGTDTQYF.